This record concerns one T cell receptor (beta chain) sequence. What it recognizes is unknown. Trimming removed 0 bases at V and 2 bases at J, with 8 bases between. This CDR3 is 14 amino acids long. CDR1 and CDR2 from the germline V gene are SGHRS and YFSETQ. The protocol was immunoSEQ multiplex PCR, while the TCRdb copy is restricted to in-frame clones and leaves out a portion. The data show roughly 81,000 clones, about 86% seen once. The sample is drawn from a study of T cell responses to AZD1222 COVID-19 vaccine. Notes on the study in general: White British ancestry dominated among donors, who included more females, and clonal diversity was possibly underestimated.

The sample consisted of peripheral blood, taken on day 0 of AZD1222 vaccination. The chain joins TRBV5-1 to TRBJ2-5, with a possible D match to TRBD1 (5 bases). The TCR comes from an adult in good health. The CDR3 region has the DNA TGCGCCAGCAGCTTGGTAACAGGTCAAGAGACCCAGTACTTC. Protein: CASSLVTGQETQYF. Full variable domain (rest looked up from reference TRBV5-1 and TRBJ2-5): KAGVTQTPRYLIKTRGQQVTLSCSPISGHRSVSWYQQTPGQGLQFLFEYFSETQRNKGNFPGRFSGRQFSNSRSEMNVSTLELGDSALYLCASSLVTGQETQYFGPGTRLLVL.